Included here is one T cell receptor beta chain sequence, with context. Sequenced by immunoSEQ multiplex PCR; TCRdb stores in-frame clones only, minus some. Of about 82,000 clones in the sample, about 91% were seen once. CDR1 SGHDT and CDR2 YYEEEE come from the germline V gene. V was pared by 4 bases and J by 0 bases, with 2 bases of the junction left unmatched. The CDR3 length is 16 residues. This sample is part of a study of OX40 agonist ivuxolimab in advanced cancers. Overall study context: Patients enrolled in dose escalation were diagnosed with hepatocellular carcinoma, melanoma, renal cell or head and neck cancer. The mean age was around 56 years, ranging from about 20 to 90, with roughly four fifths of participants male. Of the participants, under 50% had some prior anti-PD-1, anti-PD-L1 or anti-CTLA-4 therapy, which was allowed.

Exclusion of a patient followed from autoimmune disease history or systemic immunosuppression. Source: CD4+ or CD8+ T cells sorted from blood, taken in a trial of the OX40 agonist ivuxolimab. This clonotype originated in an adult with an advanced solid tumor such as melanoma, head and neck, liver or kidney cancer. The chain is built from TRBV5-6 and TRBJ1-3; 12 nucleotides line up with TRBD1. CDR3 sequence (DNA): TGTGCCAGCAGCGGGACAGGGGGCGCCTCTGGAAACACCATATATTTT. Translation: CASSGTGGASGNTIYF.